This passage covers 9 T cell receptor beta chains from one sample sequenced in a study of T cells in Graves' hyperthyroidism and ophthalmopathy (dated by TCRdb to the late 2010s). Library method: multiplex PCR. TCRdb records Illumina HiSeq 2000 as the sequencer. TCR beta CDR3 regions were amplified from RNA transcripts. For the first round of RT-PCR on the TCR CDR3, the HTBI primer set was used together with the Qiagen OneStep RT-PCR kit. TCRdb cleaned the public reads at Q25 with fastp, built clones with MiXCR and kept in-frame beta chains. A single entry per CDR3 protein holds the most common genes and DNA from its merged rows. This sample comprises hundreds of thousands of distinct CDR3 sequences, approximately 13% of them detected only once. Around 9.2% of the sample is held by the ten biggest clonotypes. The sample consisted of blood. The source of these receptors is a woman younger than 35 with Graves' hyperthyroidism.

This clonotype was counted ten times or more. This CDR3 reads CASRGLTGLPTEAFF. CDR3 nucleotide sequence: TGTGCCAGCAGGGGATTAACGGGACTCCCCACTGAAGCTTTCTTT. This sequence joins TRBV28 and TRBJ1-1, with D possibly TRBD1 on 5 matching bases. Germline V gene data show CDR1 as MDHEN and CDR2 as SYDVKM. The CDR3 sequence is 15 residues long. V gave up 6 bases and J gave up 4 bases, with 18 bases separating them.

This clonotype showed up many times. The gene calls are TRBV2 and TRBJ1-2; D possibly corresponds to TRBD1 (6 bases). Germline V gene sequence: CDR1 SNHLY, CDR2 FYNNEI. This CDR3 region has 14 residues. V was pared by 7 bases and J by 6 bases, with 18 bases between. CDR3 DNA sequence: TGTGCCAGCACTCTCGGGGGGGCGCGGGATGGCTACACCTTC. This sequence encodes CASTLGGARDGYTF.

This clonotype was detected many times. The V call is TRBV5-1, the J call TRBJ1-2; a possible D gene is TRBD1 (5 bases). V gave up 3 bases and J gave up 5 bases, with 17 bases separating them. The CDR3 length is 15 residues. Germline CDR1 SGHRS, CDR2 YFSETQ. CDR3 coding DNA: TGCGCCAGCAGCTCCGCTCGGCAGGGAATGTATGGCTACACCTTC. Protein product: CASSSARQGMYGYTF. The variable domain in full, with the rest retrieved from reference TRBV5-1 and TRBJ1-2, is KAGVTQTPRYLIKTRGQQVTLSCSPISGHRSVSWYQQTPGQGLQFLFEYFSETQRNKGNFPGRFSGRQFSNSRSEMNVSTLELGDSALYLCASSSARQGMYGYTFGSGTRLTVV.

This sequence joins TRBV5-8 and TRBJ2-5; D is uncertain. The CDR3 totals 11 residues. V dropped 4 bases and J dropped 10 bases, with 11 bases sitting between them. The germline gives CDR1 SGHTS, CDR2 YDEGEE. This CDR3 is CASSRPEIQYF. The CDR3 nucleotides read TGTGCCAGCAGCCGGCCGGAAATCCAGTACTTC.

As concerns this clonotype: The junction and the germline gene differ at one end; a read error may be behind it. This chain joins TRBV18 and TRBJ1-6; TRBD1 agrees at 7 bases. Germline lookup yields CDR1 KGHSH and CDR2 LQKENI. The CDR3 has 15 residues. In DNA form, the CDR3 reads TGTGCCAGCTCCCCACGACAGGGAGTCCTATCACCCCTCCACTTT. Translating it yields CASSPRQGVLSPLHF.

This clonotype was found many times. CDR3 DNA sequence: TGCAGCGTAATCGGGACTAGCGGGAGTAACACAGATACGCAGTATTTT. Translating gives CSVIGTSGSNTDTQYF. V usage is TRBV29-1 and J usage is TRBJ2-3; 14 bases match TRBD2. The CDR3 has 16 amino acids. V shed 6 bases and J 2 bases; nucleotides not matched to a gene: 7. Germline values: CDR1 SQVTM, CDR2 ANQGSEA.

This clonotype was seen ten or more times. This sequence joins TRBV7-9 and TRBJ2-2; unclear D gene. The CDR3 runs to 15 residues. Germline lookup yields CDR1 SEHNR and CDR2 FQNEAQ (reference sequence). Trimming pared 1 base from V and 1 base from J, leaving 7 bases between. The CDR3 sequence is CASSLGQENTGELFF. The DNA for the CDR3 is TGTGCCAGCAGCTTAGGACAAGAGAACACCGGGGAGCTGTTTTTT.

This clonotype has ten or more counts. This chain links TRBV5-1 with TRBJ1-2, with 7 bases that match TRBD1. The germline gives CDR1 SGHRS, CDR2 YFSETQ. The CDR3 runs to 13 residues. J gave up 4 bases and V 4 bases, and 4 bases lay outside the gene matches. Here the CDR3 DNA reads TGCGCCAGCAGCCCGGACAGGAGCTATGGCTACACCTTC. It translates to CASSPDRSYGYTF.

The chain combines TRBV4-2 with TRBJ1-1; tentatively, D is TRBD1 (6 bases). From germline, CDR1 is LGHNA and CDR2 YNFKEQ. With 1 base removed from V and 5 bases from J, the gap between germline ends came to 14 bases. CDR3 length: 15 residues. The CDR3 reads CASSQGYRDGTEAFF. The CDR3 bases are TGTGCCAGCAGCCAAGGGTACAGGGACGGGACTGAAGCTTTCTTT.